The 32 T cell receptor beta chains below were found in one sample sequenced in a study of identifying expanded T cells in peripheral blood. Here immunoSEQ multiplex PCR was the method, and the copy in TCRdb shows in-frame clones only, minus some. Of about 130,000 clones in the sample, 80% to 90% are singletons; the top ten hold 7.5% to 8.5%. Sequencing input: blood. All receptors derive from a person aged 18-70 years in good health.

V and J are TRBV6-6 and TRBJ2-1; the D is unclear. Trimming pared 5 bases from V and 8 bases from J, leaving 16 bases between. The CDR3 has 14 residues. The V gene's germline CDR1 is MNHNY and CDR2 SVGAGI (reference sequence). CDR3 in DNA: TGTGCCAGCAGTCAGCCCCTGCGCTGGGATGAGCAGTTCTTC. It encodes CASSQPLRWDEQFF.

The chain employs TRBV5-1 and TRBJ2-3, with 9 bases aligning to TRBD1. The germline V gene encodes CDR1 SGHRS and CDR2 YFSETQ. V trimming: 3 bases; J trimming: 8 bases; junction bases outside the gene matches: 13. The CDR3 consists of 16 residues. The CDR3 coding sequence is TGCGCCAGCAGCTGGGGGGACAGGGAAAGGCTCGCTACGCAGTATTTT. Amino acid sequence: CASSWGDRERLATQYF.

The V and J genes are TRBV19 and TRBJ1-1; no definite D call. Germline V gene data show CDR1 as LNHDA and CDR2 as SQIVND (reference sequence). The V end was cut by 2 bases, the J end by 1 base, with 11 bases between. The CDR3 has 15 amino acids. The CDR3 DNA is TGTGCCAGTAGTATAAGCCGGGGAGAGAACACTGAAGCTTTCTTT. It yields the protein CASSISRGENTEAFF.

The rearrangement uses TRBV7-9 and TRBJ2-3; D gene ambiguous. The CDR3 is 14 amino acids. Germline CDR1 SEHNR, CDR2 FQNEAQ (reference sequence). V gave up 4 bases and J gave up 5 bases, with 13 bases separating them. Here the CDR3 reads CASSSGPVGDTQYF. The CDR3 nucleotides read TGTGCCAGCAGCTCCGGCCCTGTCGGAGATACGCAGTATTTT.

The chain has TRBV6-4 and TRBJ2-4; the match to TRBD2 covers 11 bases. V shed 3 bases, J shed 5 bases, and the junction held 3 bases outside the gene matches. The CDR3 runs to 15 residues. Looked up from germline, CDR1 is MRHNA and CDR2 is SNTAGT. The CDR3 protein is CASSESTSGENIQYF. DNA of the CDR3: TGTGCCAGCAGTGAATCGACTAGCGGGGAAAACATTCAGTACTTC.

CDR3 nucleotides: TGTGCCAGCTCAGCCGGGACTAGCGGCGATACGCAGTATTTT. Its translation: CASSAGTSGDTQYF. The genes are TRBV18 and TRBJ2-3; the match to TRBD2 covers 11 bases. CDR1 KGHSH and CDR2 LQKENI come from the germline V gene. The V gene end was trimmed by 5 bases and the J gene end by 6 bases; junction bases not matched to a gene: 4. The CDR3 is 14 residues long.

The chain couples TRBV27 to TRBJ2-7; the D gene is possibly TRBD1 (6 bases). CDR3 size: 14 residues. V was trimmed by 5 bases and J by 2 bases, leaving 13 bases between them. The germline V gene has CDR1 MNHEY and CDR2 SMNVEV (reference sequence). This CDR3 reads CASSAAGTTYEQYF. The CDR3 DNA sequence: TGTGCCAGCAGTGCCGCCGGGACAACCTACGAGCAGTACTTC.

The rearrangement uses TRBV4-1 and TRBJ1-5; D is ambiguous. The V end lost 1 base, the J end lost 10 bases, and 11 bases lay between the germline ends. This CDR3 has 13 amino acids. Germline CDR1 MGHRA, CDR2 YSYEKL. The CDR3 here is CASSQVSRGPQHF. CDR3 DNA sequence: TGCGCCAGCAGCCAAGTATCGAGAGGACCCCAGCATTTT.

This clone was seen just once. V is TRBV7-2 and J is TRBJ2-3, with D maybe TRBD1 (6 bases). V lost 4 bases and J 2 bases, leaving 13 bases between the germline ends. The germline V gene has CDR1 SGHTA and CDR2 FQGNSA. CDR3 size: 15 residues. CDR3 in amino acids: CASSSHMGHTDTQYF. CDR3 DNA sequence: TGTGCCAGCAGCTCCCACATGGGACACACAGATACGCAGTATTTT.

This clone was seen just once. This chain links TRBV5-1 with TRBJ2-7; D not resolved. V lost 0 bases to trimming and J lost 3 bases, with 16 bases between them. The CDR3 spans 16 residues. Looked up from germline, CDR1 is SGHRS and CDR2 is YFSETQ. The CDR3 sequence is CASSLEWSSYGYEQYF. Written as DNA, the CDR3 is TGCGCCAGCAGCTTGGAATGGTCCTCCTACGGCTACGAGCAGTACTTC.

The rearrangement links TRBV5-1 to TRBJ2-3; maybe TRBD1 (6 bases). The CDR3 runs to 13 residues. Trimming took 2 bases from V and 4 from J, leaving 8 bases between them. Germline lookup yields CDR1 SGHRS and CDR2 YFSETQ. CDR3 amino acids: CASSFYRADTQYF. CDR3 in DNA: TGCGCCAGCAGCTTTTACAGGGCAGATACGCAGTATTTT.

The chain employs TRBV10-2 and TRBJ2-1; D gene uncertain. V lost 3 bases and J 2 bases, leaving 8 bases between the germline ends. Germline V gives CDR1 WSHSY, CDR2 SAAADI. The CDR3 contains 14 residues. In DNA, the CDR3 is TGCGCCAGCAGTGATCCAGAGCCCTACAATGAGCAGTTCTTC. Its protein is CASSDPEPYNEQFF.

The genes are TRBV11-2 and TRBJ2-5; 9 bases agree with TRBD1. Germline trimming cut 2 bases from V and 0 bases from J; bases unmatched to any gene: 10. CDR1 and CDR2 (germline): SGHAT, FQNNGV. The CDR3 runs to 18 residues. The chain's CDR3 is CASSLQDRGLSYQETQYF. The DNA for the CDR3 is TGTGCCAGCAGCTTACAGGACAGGGGACTATCGTACCAAGAGACCCAGTACTTC.

The chain uses TRBV7-2 and TRBJ2-5, with unresolved D. CDR3 size: 15 residues. The ends were cut back, 1 base at V and 5 bases at J, with 14 bases in the middle. Germline CDR1 reads SGHTA; CDR2 reads FQGNSA. CDR3 in DNA: TGTGCCAGCAGCTTAGGGTTGGTGGATGGGGAGACCCAGTACTTC. This encodes CASSLGLVDGETQYF. Drawing the rest from reference TRBV7-2 and TRBJ2-5, the complete variable domain is GAGVSQSPSNKVTEKGKDVELRCDPISGHTALYWYRQSLGQGLEFLIYFQGNSAPDKSGLPSDRFSAERTGGSVSTLTIQRTQQEDSAVYLCASSLGLVDGETQYFGPGTRLLVL.

The rearrangement joins TRBV4-2 to TRBJ1-5, with 7 bases identical to TRBD1. The CDR3 runs 15 residues. V lost 1 base and J lost 0; bases outside the gene matches: 0. Per the germline V gene, CDR1 is LGHNA and CDR2 is YNFKEQ. The DNA of the CDR3 is TGTGCCAGCAGCCAAGGACAGGGTAGCAATCAGCCCCAGCATTTT. Translating it yields CASSQGQGSNQPQHF.

This clone is a singleton in its sample. V and J are TRBV5-1 and TRBJ1-1; no clear D. The length of the CDR3 is 14 residues. CDR1 and CDR2 (germline): SGHRS, YFSETQ. The V and J ends lost 0 bases and 8 bases respectively, with 14 bases between them. The CDR3 nucleotides read TGCGCCAGCAGCTTGGACGGTGAGAATAAGGAAGCTTTCTTT. Its translation: CASSLDGENKEAFF.

This rearrangement joins TRBV9 to TRBJ2-7, with a tentative D call TRBD2 (7 bases). Germline CDR1 and CDR2: SGDLS and YYNGEE. V was clipped by 0 bases and J by 7 bases, with 17 bases between them. This CDR3 spans 15 amino acids. CDR3 amino acids: CASSVGGGPLEEQYF. CDR3 nucleotide sequence: TGTGCCAGCAGCGTAGGCGGGGGCCCCCTCGAGGAGCAGTACTTC.

The rearrangement joins TRBV4-2 to TRBJ2-2, with a tentative D call TRBD1 (6 bases). Looked up from germline, CDR1 is LGHNA and CDR2 is YNFKEQ. The CDR3 consists of 14 residues. V was pared by 5 bases and J by 3 bases, with 10 bases between. CDR3 DNA sequence: TGTGCCAGCAGCAGACAGGTGGACACCGGGGAGCTGTTTTTT. As protein: CASSRQVDTGELFF.

The rearrangement uses TRBV9 and TRBJ2-2; 10 bases are shared with TRBD2. CDR1 and CDR2 (germline): SGDLS, YYNGEE. J gave up 6 bases and V 0 bases, and 2 bases lay outside the gene matches. The CDR3 is 15 residues long. CDR3 region: CASSVELAGPGELFF. In DNA, the CDR3 is TGTGCCAGCAGCGTAGAACTAGCGGGACCCGGGGAGCTGTTTTTT.

The genes are TRBV6-1 and TRBJ1-1, with no clear D. Germline CDR1 is MNHNS and CDR2 is SASEGT. Trimming took 1 base from V and 4 from J, leaving 7 bases between them. This CDR3 contains 13 residues. This CDR3 is CASSEEESTEAFF. Here the CDR3 DNA reads TGTGCCAGCAGTGAAGAGGAGTCCACTGAAGCTTTCTTT.

This sequence joins TRBV6-5 and TRBJ1-1; D ambiguous. Germline CDR1 and CDR2: MNHEY and SVGAGI. Deletions cut 4 bases from V and 0 bases from J, with 12 bases between. The length of the CDR3 is 15 residues. The CDR3 is CASSSSQRMNTEAFF. In DNA form, the CDR3 reads TGTGCCAGCAGTTCTTCACAGAGAATGAACACTGAAGCTTTCTTT.

The V and J genes are TRBV7-7 and TRBJ2-5; 12 positions agree with TRBD1. Trimming at V came to 1 base and at J to 7 bases, leaving 7 bases not matched to a gene. Germline-derived CDR1 and CDR2 are SSHAT and FNYEAQ (reference sequence). The CDR3 has 16 residues. The CDR3 region is CASSLGGTGGAGTQYF. The CDR3 DNA follows: TGTGCCAGCAGCTTAGGTGGGACAGGGGGCGCCGGGACCCAGTACTTC.

The V gene is TRBV5-4, the J gene TRBJ2-3; D unresolved. This CDR3 contains 15 residues. Between the trimmed V and J ends, which lost 0 bases and 0 bases, there was a span of 8 bases. Germline-derived CDR1 and CDR2 are SGHNT and YYREEE (reference sequence). CDR3 in amino acids: CASSLVSTSTDTQYF. CDR3 bases: TGTGCCAGCAGCTTGGTTTCGACTAGCACAGATACGCAGTATTTT.

The V gene is TRBV9, the J gene TRBJ2-7; D is undetermined. The V and J ends lost 0 bases and 2 bases respectively, with 12 bases between them. Per germline, CDR1 SGDLS and CDR2 YYNGEE. This CDR3 contains 15 residues. The CDR3 protein is CASSVAPEPAYEQYF. DNA for the CDR3: TGTGCCAGCAGCGTAGCTCCAGAACCGGCCTACGAGCAGTACTTC.

This chain uses TRBV20-1 with TRBJ1-2, with no clear D. CDR1 and CDR2 from the germline V gene are DFQATT and SNEGSKA (reference sequence). The V gene lost 5 bases and the J gene lost 7 bases, with 8 bases spanning the gap. CDR3 size: 10 residues. The CDR3 nucleotides are TGCAGTGCTGGGGAGGTTGGCTACACCTTC. Translating gives CSAGEVGYTF.

This chain joins TRBV19 and TRBJ2-4; TRBD2 is a possible D gene (5 bases). V dropped 6 bases and J dropped 4 bases, with 13 bases sitting between them. The CDR3 has 14 amino acids. Germline CDR1 reads LNHDA; CDR2 reads SQIVND (reference sequence). The CDR3: CASRPGNPKNIQYF. For the CDR3, the DNA is TGTGCCAGTAGGCCCGGGAACCCTAAAAACATTCAGTACTTC.

This clone was counted a few times. The V and J genes are TRBV7-9 and TRBJ2-7, with D perhaps matching TRBD1 (5 bases). The CDR3 sequence is 12 residues long. Per germline, CDR1 SEHNR and CDR2 FQNEAQ (reference sequence). V was shortened by 3 bases and J by 7 bases, with 10 bases between the two germline ends. CDR3 protein: CASSFEGAEQYF. The CDR3 nucleotides read TGTGCCAGCAGCTTCGAAGGGGCGGAGCAGTACTTC.

The chain employs TRBV4-1 and TRBJ2-2, with unresolved D. The CDR3 runs to 16 residues. CDR1 is MGHRA and CDR2 is YSYEKL in the germline V gene. With 0 bases removed from V and 6 bases from J, the gap between germline ends came to 14 bases. The CDR3 bases are TGCGCCAGCAGCCAAGATCGGGCTCTTCTATCCGGGGAGCTGTTTTTT. It codes for CASSQDRALLSGELFF.

The CDR3 sequence is CASIHRGGSADTQYF. Here the CDR3 DNA reads TGTGCCAGTATTCACAGGGGTGGTAGTGCAGATACGCAGTATTTT. The chain uses TRBV19 and TRBJ2-3; the match to TRBD1 covers 7 bases. CDR1 and CDR2 (germline): LNHDA, SQIVND (reference sequence). Unmatched junction bases numbered 11, after V lost 7 bases and J lost 4 bases. This CDR3 is 15 amino acids long.

This clone was recorded a few times. The rearrangement joins TRBV19 to TRBJ1-1; D is ambiguous. In germline, CDR1 is LNHDA, CDR2 SQIVND (reference sequence). The CDR3 extends over 14 amino acids. V shed 5 bases and J shed 5 bases, with 15 bases lying between them. The CDR3 bases are TGTGCCAGTAGTGGCCCACGGGGAGTAACTGAAGCTTTCTTT. This sequence encodes CASSGPRGVTEAFF.

J is TRBJ1-6 and V is TRBV6-1; D remains ambiguous. V dropped 2 bases and J dropped 14 bases, with 19 bases sitting between them. The germline V gene encodes CDR1 MNHNS and CDR2 SASEGT. The CDR3 spans 15 residues. The DNA for the CDR3 is TGTGCCAGCAGTGAACTTCAAACTGGGTTAGGAACCCTCCACTTT. The encoded protein is CASSELQTGLGTLHF.

CDR3 protein: CASSLYDSYYEQYF. The DNA of the CDR3 is TGTGCCAGCAGCTTATATGATAGTTACTACGAGCAGTACTTC. V is TRBV7-2 and J is TRBJ2-7, with D hard to call. Germline CDR1 is SGHTA and CDR2 is FQGNSA. The germline V and J ends were trimmed by 2 bases and 3 bases, with 11 bases remaining between them. The CDR3 consists of 14 residues. The variable domain in full, with the rest retrieved from reference TRBV7-2 and TRBJ2-7, is GAGVSQSPSNKVTEKGKDVELRCDPISGHTALYWYRQSLGQGLEFLIYFQGNSAPDKSGLPSDRFSAERTGGSVSTLTIQRTQQEDSAVYLCASSLYDSYYEQYFGPGTRLTVT.